A selection of T cell receptor beta chains follows, all from one sample in a study of blood T cell repertoires in COVID-19. Clones were read by immunoSEQ multiplex PCR, and TCRdb kept only the in-frame ones, dropping some. The table records fewer than 200,000 clones, roughly four fifths of them present only once. The specimen sequenced was peripheral blood. The receptor source for this set is a human donor in a cohort sampled during active COVID-19. Each CDR3 is given with its conserved first and last residue. The D gene is left open where the match is weak. Clone size is shown for a subset of rows, as once, few, many or a class of expanded clone.

cdr3_nt	cdr3_aa	clone_size	cdr3_length	j_call	v_call	d_call
TGTGCCAGCAGCTTAGTCGGGGATAGGAACTATGGCTACACCTTC	CASSLVGDRNYGYTF	-	15	TRBJ1-2	TRBV7-2	-
TGTGCCAGCAGCTTCAGGGTTTTGGACGGCTACACCTTC	CASSFRVLDGYTF	few	13	TRBJ1-2	TRBV7-9	-
TGTGCCAGCAGCCCCGGGACAGGGGTTAACTATGGCTACACCTTC	CASSPGTGVNYGYTF	once	15	TRBJ1-2	TRBV28	TRBD1
TGTGCCAGCAGCACCCCCCGGGGGGCCTATGGCTACACCTTC	CASSTPRGAYGYTF	once	14	TRBJ1-2	TRBV6-5	-
TGTGCCAGCTCACCAGGACAGCTATACGAGCAGTACTTC	CASSPGQLYEQYF	once	13	TRBJ2-7	TRBV18	-
TGTGCCAGTAGTGTATTCGGGGAGGGTATCTCCTACGAGCAGTACTTC	CASSVFGEGISYEQYF	-	16	TRBJ2-7	TRBV19	TRBD2
TGTGCCAGCAGCCCACTAGGCGGAGAGACCCAGTACTTC	CASSPLGGETQYF	-	13	TRBJ2-5	TRBV7-2	-
TGTGCCAGCACCCCGACAGGGGGCTACACTGAAGCTTTCTTT	CASTPTGGYTEAFF	-	14	TRBJ1-1	TRBV6-2/TRBV6-3	TRBD1
TGTGCCAGCAGCTTAGGGGGCCCCAATCAGCCCCAGCATTTT	CASSLGGPNQPQHF	few	14	TRBJ1-5	TRBV7-9	-
TGTGCCAGCAGGATACCCAGTGGTGGGGCCAACGTCCTGACTTTC	CASRIPSGGANVLTF	-	15	TRBJ2-6	TRBV6-5	-
TGTGCCAGCAGTGATCTCGGGCTAGCGGGGGAAGATACGCAGTATTTT	CASSDLGLAGEDTQYF	-	16	TRBJ2-3	TRBV5-4	TRBD2
TGTGCCAGCAGCTTAACACGTAGTCAGGGCTATGGCTACACCTTC	CASSLTRSQGYGYTF	once	15	TRBJ1-2	TRBV7-2	-
TGTGCCAGCAGCTTGACGGACATTTCAACTAATGAAAAACTGTTTTTT	CASSLTDISTNEKLFF	-	16	TRBJ1-4	TRBV7-9	-
TGTGCCAGCAGTCCTAGCGGGGGCGCGGAGGAGCAGTACTTC	CASSPSGGAEEQYF	-	14	TRBJ2-7	TRBV28	TRBD2
TGTGCCAGCAATCCACAGGGTGCTTTTGGAAACACCATATATTTT	CASNPQGAFGNTIYF	-	15	TRBJ1-3	TRBV6-5	-
TGTGCCAGCAGCCCGGACAGGCGGAACTATGGCTACACCTTC	CASSPDRRNYGYTF	-	14	TRBJ1-2	TRBV5-6	TRBD1
TGTGCCAGTAGCACAGGCTACGAGCAGTACTTC	CASSTGYEQYF	once	11	TRBJ2-7	TRBV19	-
TGCAGCGTTGGTTTTGACAACGAGCAGTACTTC	CSVGFDNEQYF	-	11	TRBJ2-7	TRBV29-1	-
TGCAGTGCCCTCCCAGGGGGTGAAGCTTTCTTT	CSALPGGEAFF	-	11	TRBJ1-1	TRBV20-1	TRBD1
TGTGCCAGCAGCGGGGGACAGGACGCTGGAAACACCATATATTTT	CASSGGQDAGNTIYF	-	15	TRBJ1-3	TRBV11-2	TRBD1
TGTGCCAGCAGCTCATCCAGGGGGTTGAGGAACACTGAAGCTTTCTTT	CASSSSRGLRNTEAFF	-	16	TRBJ1-1	TRBV3-1/TRBV3-2	TRBD1
TGTGCCAGCACCACTACGGGGGGCACTGAAGCTTTCTTT	CASTTTGGTEAFF	-	13	TRBJ1-1	TRBV6-6	-
TGTGCCAGCAGCTTGGCTGGGGGTCAGGGGGCGTTTTCACCCCTCCACTTT	CASSLAGGQGAFSPLHF	-	17	TRBJ1-6	TRBV5-8	TRBD1
TGTGCCAGCAGCCTGGGACTTCTCAATGAGCAGTTCTTC	CASSLGLLNEQFF	-	13	TRBJ2-1	TRBV7-9	-
TGTGCCAGCAGCGCCCAAGGACGGCGGGACACTGAAGCTTTCTTT	CASSAQGRRDTEAFF	-	15	TRBJ1-1	TRBV9	-
TGTGCCAGCAGTTTATCGGCAGGCCAGAACACTGAAGCTTTCTTT	CASSLSAGQNTEAFF	once	15	TRBJ1-1	TRBV28	-
TGTGCCAGCTCGCCGAGGACAGGGGGATTTTTCGAGCAGTACTTC	CASSPRTGGFFEQYF	many	15	TRBJ2-7	TRBV18	TRBD1
TGTGCCAGCAGCCAATCCAGCGGGAGGGCAGATACGCAGTATTTT	CASSQSSGRADTQYF	once	15	TRBJ2-3	TRBV3-1/TRBV3-2	TRBD2
TGTGCCAGCAGTTACTCCAGCGGGGGGGCCTACAATGAGCAGTTCTTC	CASSYSSGGAYNEQFF	once	16	TRBJ2-1	TRBV6-5	TRBD2
TGTGCCAGCAGCTTAACGGACACTGAAGCTTTCTTT	CASSLTDTEAFF	few	12	TRBJ1-1	TRBV11-3	-
TGTGCCAGCAGCGGCGGGACAGGGGTCCTCTACGAGCAGTACTTC	CASSGGTGVLYEQYF	-	15	TRBJ2-7	TRBV11-2	TRBD1
TGTGCCAGCAGCTTGACAGTTAATAATTCACCCCTCCACTTT	CASSLTVNNSPLHF	-	14	TRBJ1-6	TRBV7-2	-
TGCGCCAGCAGCCTTCCCGGGACAGGGTCGGATGGCTACACCTTC	CASSLPGTGSDGYTF	once	15	TRBJ1-2	TRBV5-1	TRBD1
TGTGCCAGCAGTCCAGGGCCCGGGCAGCCCCAGCATTTT	CASSPGPGQPQHF	-	13	TRBJ1-5	TRBV6-2/TRBV6-3	-
TGTGCCAGCAGCGTAGACGAACGGCTAGACGATGGCTACACCTTC	CASSVDERLDDGYTF	-	15	TRBJ1-2	TRBV9	-
TGTGCCAGTAGTACCCGACAGGGGAGCAATCAGCCCCAGCATTTT	CASSTRQGSNQPQHF	few	15	TRBJ1-5	TRBV19	TRBD1
TGTGCCAGCAGTTACCGGAGGATGAACACTGAAGCTTTCTTT	CASSYRRMNTEAFF	-	14	TRBJ1-1	TRBV6-5	-
TGCGCCAGCAGTGAGGTAAATGAGCAGTTCTTC	CASSEVNEQFF	-	11	TRBJ2-1	TRBV10-2	-
TGCGCCAGCAGTGAGAGCCAGGGTCTGTCCTACGAGCAGTACTTC	CASSESQGLSYEQYF	-	15	TRBJ2-7	TRBV10-1	-
TGCGCCAGCACCGACAGGGAGGCAGATACGCAGTATTTT	CASTDREADTQYF	-	13	TRBJ2-3	TRBV5-1	-
TGTGCCAGCAGCGTAGGCAGGGAAGGTGAGCAGTTCTTC	CASSVGREGEQFF	-	13	TRBJ2-1	TRBV7-2	-
TGCAGCGTTGAAGGCGGGACAGGCAGGGCCAAAAACATTCAGTACTTC	CSVEGGTGRAKNIQYF	-	16	TRBJ2-4	TRBV29-1	TRBD1
TGTGCCAGCAGCTTAGCAGGGACTAGCGGGGGCTACGAGCAGTACTTC	CASSLAGTSGGYEQYF	-	16	TRBJ2-7	TRBV7-2	TRBD2